Each of the 19 T cell receptor beta chains below was sequenced from the same sample in a study of blood T cell repertoires in COVID-19. Clones were read by immunoSEQ multiplex PCR, and TCRdb kept only the in-frame ones, dropping some. The table has about 140,000 clones, 80% to 90% seen once; the top ten hold 3.4%. Sequencing was performed on PBMCs or T cells enriched from blood (not recorded which). Receptors were obtained from a woman aged 50 to 65 with acute COVID-19.

This clone is a singleton in its sample. This sequence joins TRBV6-6 and TRBJ1-1; 8 bases map to TRBD1. The germline V gene encodes CDR1 MNHNY and CDR2 SVGAGI (reference sequence). The CDR3 totals 14 residues. Germline trimming cut 6 bases from V and 4 bases from J; bases unmatched to any gene: 7. The CDR3 here is CASRPGGGLTEAFF. DNA for the CDR3: TGTGCCAGCAGACCAGGGGGCGGGCTCACTGAAGCTTTCTTT.

The chain has TRBV5-1 and TRBJ2-7, with a tentative D call TRBD2 (5 bases). CDR1 and CDR2 from the germline V gene are SGHRS and YFSETQ. This CDR3 spans 14 amino acids. Between the trimmed V and J ends, which lost 0 bases and 6 bases, there was a span of 13 bases. CDR3 sequence: CASSLEGLLGEQYF. CDR3 in DNA: TGCGCCAGCAGCTTGGAAGGACTCTTGGGCGAGCAGTACTTC.

This clone was observed once. The chain recombines TRBV3-1 (or the pseudogene TRBV3-2) with TRBJ2-1, with D perhaps TRBD2 (6 bases). V was trimmed by 1 base and J by 0 bases, leaving 7 bases between them. The CDR3 consists of 15 residues. CDR1 and CDR2 (germline): LGHDT, YNNKEL (reference sequence). This CDR3 reads CASSQGTTSYNEQFF. The CDR3, as DNA: TGTGCCAGCAGCCAAGGGACTACCTCCTACAATGAGCAGTTCTTC.

The chain carries TRBV19 and TRBJ1-3; unclear D gene. V gave up 4 bases and J gave up 8 bases, with 18 bases separating them. This CDR3 comprises 15 residues. The germline gives CDR1 LNHDA, CDR2 SQIVND (reference sequence). CDR3 nucleotides: TGTGCCAGTAGTACCGGCTCGCAGAGCCGGGACACCATATATTTT. Translation gives CASSTGSQSRDTIYF.

The rearrangement uses TRBV5-1 and TRBJ1-2; no definite D call. Germline V lookup: CDR1 SGHRS, CDR2 YFSETQ. V lost 4 bases to trimming and J lost 0 bases, with 16 bases between them. This CDR3 has 16 residues. CDR3 sequence (DNA): TGCGCCAGCAGCCTGGGTTTGGAGGGAGCTAACTATGGCTACACCTTC. It yields the protein CASSLGLEGANYGYTF.

The CDR3 region is CASRSLKRATNEKLFF. CDR3 nucleotides: TGCGCCAGCAGGTCACTGAAGAGGGCAACTAATGAAAAACTGTTTTTT. The chain joins TRBV4-1 to TRBJ1-4; D uncertain. With 6 bases removed from V and 0 bases from J, the gap between germline ends came to 14 bases. CDR3 length: 16 amino acids. The V gene's germline CDR1 is MGHRA and CDR2 YSYEKL.

This clone was detected only a few times. The gene calls are TRBV7-6 and TRBJ2-1, with D perhaps TRBD2 (5 bases). Germline V gene data show CDR1 as SGHVS and CDR2 as FNYEAQ. V dropped 3 bases and J dropped 7 bases, with 10 bases sitting between them. The CDR3 runs to 13 residues. Here the CDR3 DNA reads TGTGCCAGCAGCTTGACTACCACTAATGAGCAGTTCTTC. Encoded protein: CASSLTTTNEQFF.

This chain connects TRBV5-4 to TRBJ2-5, with 9 bases aligning to TRBD1. Germline V gives CDR1 SGHNT, CDR2 YYREEE (reference sequence). The junction had 11 bases not matched to a gene; V was cut back by 3 bases and J by 5 bases. The CDR3 totals 16 residues. The CDR3 bases are TGTGCCAGCAGCTGGGCGCCCGGGACAGGGAGGGAGACCCAGTACTTC. Translating it yields CASSWAPGTGRETQYF.

The J gene is TRBJ1-1, the V gene TRBV6-5, with 10 positions matching TRBD1. There are 14 residues in the CDR3. The J segment lost 1 base and the V segment lost 4 bases, leaving 0 bases of the junction unmatched. Germline V gene lookup returns CDR1 MNHEY and CDR2 SVGAGI. The CDR3 is CASSWDRGNTEAFF. The CDR3 DNA reads TGTGCCAGCAGTTGGGACAGGGGGAACACTGAAGCTTTCTTT.

The chain couples TRBV28 to TRBJ1-1, with a weak D call TRBD1 (5 bases). In germline, CDR1 is MDHEN, CDR2 SYDVKM. This CDR3 spans 11 amino acids. V dropped 8 bases and J dropped 2 bases, with 6 bases sitting between them. The CDR3 DNA reads as TGTGCCAGCGGGGCCAACACTGAAGCTTTCTTT. Encoded protein: CASGANTEAFF.

V gene TRBV7-2 combines with J gene TRBJ2-5; TRBD2 is a possible D gene (6 bases). V lost 4 bases, J lost 4 bases, and 19 bases lay in between. CDR1 is SGHTA and CDR2 is FQGNSA in the germline V gene. The CDR3 length is 16 residues. Here the CDR3 DNA reads TGTGCCAGCAGCTCCTCTCGTCGGGAGAGGGGAGAGACCCAGTACTTC. Protein product: CASSSSRRERGETQYF.

The genes are TRBV30 and TRBJ2-7; unclear D gene. CDR3 length: 13 residues. With 3 bases removed from V and 3 bases from J, the gap between germline ends came to 12 bases. Looked up from germline, CDR1 is GTSNPN and CDR2 is SVGIG (reference sequence). The CDR3 bases are TGTGCCTGGAGCACCACGCCGGTCTACGAGCAGTACTTC. It yields the protein CAWSTTPVYEQYF.

About this clone itself: Other DNA variants within this sample encode the same CDR3. The chain links TRBV20-1 to TRBJ2-7; TRBD2 aligns across 10 bases. This CDR3 has 14 amino acids. V shed 3 bases, J shed 2 bases, and the junction held 4 bases outside the gene matches. Per germline, CDR1 DFQATT and CDR2 SNEGSKA (reference sequence). The CDR3 protein is CSASASGGTYEQYF. The CDR3, as DNA: TGCAGTGCTAGTGCTAGCGGGGGAACCTACGAGCAGTACTTC.

V is TRBV7-9 and J is TRBJ1-4; 7 bases are shared with TRBD1. Germline trimming cut 2 bases from V and 5 bases from J; bases unmatched to any gene: 5. The length of the CDR3 is 15 residues. The V gene's germline CDR1 is SEHNR and CDR2 FQNEAQ (reference sequence). The CDR3 DNA reads TGTGCCAGCAGCTTATCAGGGGGTCAAAATGAAAAACTGTTTTTT. Translation: CASSLSGGQNEKLFF. The full variable domain, in which reference TRBV7-9 and TRBJ1-4 provide the parts outside the CDR3, is DTGVSQNPRHKITKRGQNVTFRCDPISEHNRLYWYRQTLGQGPEFLTYFQNEAQLEKSRLLSDRFSAERPKGSFSTLEIQRTEQGDSAMYLCASSLSGGQNEKLFFGSGTQLSVL.

The rearrangement uses TRBV6-5 and TRBJ1-5; possible D gene TRBD1, 6 bases. Per the germline V gene, CDR1 is MNHEY and CDR2 is SVGAGI. CDR3 length: 15 amino acids. Trimming pared 5 bases from V and 3 bases from J, leaving 14 bases between. The CDR3 DNA reads as TGTGCCAGCAGTAAGGACAGAAATTACAATCAGCCCCAGCATTTT. This gives the protein CASSKDRNYNQPQHF.

The genes are TRBV6-5 and TRBJ1-3; no clear D. CDR1 and CDR2 from the germline V gene are MNHEY and SVGAGI. V dropped 8 bases and J dropped 4 bases, with 18 bases sitting between them. This CDR3 is 15 amino acids long. The CDR3 loop is CASATHGSPGNTIYF. The CDR3 DNA is TGTGCCAGCGCGACTCATGGTTCCCCGGGAAACACCATATATTTT.

This clone was observed a handful of times. V gene TRBV7-9 combines with J gene TRBJ2-7; TRBD2 matches at 10 bases. The CDR3 length is 14 residues. V lost 6 bases, J lost 0 bases, and 2 bases stayed unmatched. Germline CDR1 is SEHNR and CDR2 is FQNEAQ (reference sequence). The CDR3 nucleotides read TGTGCCAGCAGGGGACTAGCGTTCTCCTACGAGCAGTACTTC. Translating it yields CASRGLAFSYEQYF.

The V and J genes are TRBV11-3 and TRBJ2-1; D remains unclear. Trimming took 5 bases from V and 8 from J, leaving 13 bases between them. Per germline, CDR1 SGHNT and CDR2 YENEEA. This CDR3 has 13 residues. CDR3 sequence: CASSANSVDEQFF. In nucleotides, the CDR3 is TGTGCCAGCAGCGCAAATAGTGTCGATGAGCAGTTCTTC.

A single count supports this clone. The chain is built from TRBV11-3 and TRBJ1-1; D uncertain. V gave up 3 bases and J gave up 7 bases, with 9 bases separating them. CDR1 and CDR2 from the germline V gene are SGHNT and YENEEA. The CDR3 totals 12 residues. The CDR3, as DNA: TGTGCCAGCAGCTTGAAGCGGGGTGAAGCTTTCTTT. Translation: CASSLKRGEAFF.